This TCR beta chain was retrieved from a study of blood T cell repertoires in COVID-19. Study summary: The cDNA or gDNA used as material had been derived from T cells, B-cell-depleted T cells, or PBMCs.

The protocol was immunoSEQ multiplex PCR, while the TCRdb copy is restricted to in-frame clones and leaves out a portion. This sample has about 260,000 clones, with roughly 86% found just once. This clone has a single count. Everyone who took part was 18 to 89 years old, and they came from about two dozen US areas. Participants were placed into cohorts based on the clinical history they reported. The recovered donors of Cohort 3 showed two negative PCRs, clearance, or symptom resolution. The germline gives CDR1 DFQATT, CDR2 SNEGSKA (reference sequence). The CDR3 has 9 residues. V lost 6 bases, J lost 11 bases, and 10 bases lay in between.

This clonotype originated in a woman aged 50 to 65 who had recovered from COVID-19. The sample comprised PBMCs or T cells enriched from blood (not recorded which). This chain uses TRBV20-1 with TRBJ1-1; D is unclear. The CDR3 reads CSAGAWAFF. CDR3 nucleotide sequence: TGCAGTGCGGGCGCTTGGGCTTTCTTT.